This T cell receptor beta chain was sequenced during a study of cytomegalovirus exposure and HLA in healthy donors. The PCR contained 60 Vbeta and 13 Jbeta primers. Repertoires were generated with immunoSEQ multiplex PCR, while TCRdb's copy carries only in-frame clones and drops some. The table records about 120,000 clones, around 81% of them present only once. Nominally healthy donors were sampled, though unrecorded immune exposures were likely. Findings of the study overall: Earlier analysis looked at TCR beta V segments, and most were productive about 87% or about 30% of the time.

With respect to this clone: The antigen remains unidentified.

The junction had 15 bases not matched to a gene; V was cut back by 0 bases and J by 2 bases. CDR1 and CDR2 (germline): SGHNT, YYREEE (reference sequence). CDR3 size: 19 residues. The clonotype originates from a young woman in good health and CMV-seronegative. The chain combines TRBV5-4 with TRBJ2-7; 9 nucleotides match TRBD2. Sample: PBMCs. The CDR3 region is CASSLAGLAGPAGAYEQYF. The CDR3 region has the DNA TGTGCCAGCAGCTTGGCCGGTCTAGCGGGACCCGCCGGAGCCTACGAGCAGTACTTC.